A selection of T cell receptor beta chains follows, all from one sample in a study of follicular helper T cells after annual influenza vaccination. Clones were read by immunoSEQ multiplex PCR, and TCRdb kept only the in-frame ones, dropping some. The repertoire holds fewer than 15,000 clones, with approximately 84% as singletons. This specimen consisted of CXCR5- memory CD4+ T cells sorted from blood, obtained on the day of influenza vaccination. These receptors were taken from an adult who received the influenza vaccine. CDR3s include the opening cysteine and the closing phenylalanine or tryptophan. Fields, in order: J gene, clone size, V gene, D gene, CDR3 length, CDR3 DNA, CDR3 protein. A D gene is named only where the DNA matches it firmly. Some rows mark clone size as missing; the rest say once, few, many or name a class of expanded clone.

j_call: TRBJ1-6; clone_size: .; v_call: TRBV6-6; d_call: .; cdr3_length: 15; cdr3_nt: TGTGCCAGCAGTTACGGGGGGCTGGACAATTCACCCCTCCACTTT; cdr3_aa: CASSYGGLDNSPLHF
j_call: TRBJ2-3; clone_size: .; v_call: TRBV7-2; d_call: .; cdr3_length: 14; cdr3_nt: TGTGCCAGCAGCTTAGGACACAGCACAGATACGCAGTATTTT; cdr3_aa: CASSLGHSTDTQYF
j_call: TRBJ2-6; clone_size: .; v_call: TRBV21-1; d_call: .; cdr3_length: 18; cdr3_nt: TGTGCCAGCAGTCCCACTGGGGGGGGCTCAGGTGGGGCCAACGTCCTGACTTTC; cdr3_aa: CASSPTGGGSGGANVLTF
j_call: TRBJ2-1; clone_size: .; v_call: TRBV2; d_call: .; cdr3_length: 15; cdr3_nt: TGTGCCAGCAACAAACGGGGCAGCTCCTACAATGAGCAGTTCTTC; cdr3_aa: CASNKRGSSYNEQFF
j_call: TRBJ2-5; clone_size: .; v_call: TRBV2; d_call: .; cdr3_length: 14; cdr3_nt: TGTGCCAGCAGTGGACAGGGAGGGCAAGAGACCCAGTACTTC; cdr3_aa: CASSGQGGQETQYF
j_call: TRBJ1-1; clone_size: .; v_call: TRBV6-6; d_call: .; cdr3_length: 12; cdr3_nt: TGTGCCAGCAGTTACCAGCACGGTGAAGCTTTCTTT; cdr3_aa: CASSYQHGEAFF
j_call: TRBJ1-3; clone_size: .; v_call: TRBV9; d_call: .; cdr3_length: 17; cdr3_nt: TGTGCCAGCAGCGTAAATCCGGCTTTAATCTCTGGAAACACCATATATTTT; cdr3_aa: CASSVNPALISGNTIYF
j_call: TRBJ2-2; clone_size: .; v_call: TRBV5-6; d_call: .; cdr3_length: 16; cdr3_nt: TGTGCCAGCAGCCCGGTCGGCGCCGAGGCCACCGGGGAGCTGTTTTTT; cdr3_aa: CASSPVGAEATGELFF
j_call: TRBJ2-7; clone_size: few; v_call: TRBV27; d_call: .; cdr3_length: 14; cdr3_nt: TGTGCCAGTTCCGCCGTGGCCCAAACCTACGAGCAGTACTTC; cdr3_aa: CASSAVAQTYEQYF
j_call: TRBJ2-7; clone_size: .; v_call: TRBV27; d_call: TRBD2; cdr3_length: 16; cdr3_nt: TGTGCCAGCAGTTTATGGGGACTAGTGATTTCGTACGAGCAGTACTTC; cdr3_aa: CASSLWGLVISYEQYF
j_call: TRBJ2-4; clone_size: .; v_call: TRBV7-2; d_call: TRBD1; cdr3_length: 16; cdr3_nt: TGTGCCAGCAGCTTAGGGGGGACAGGGGGCGGAAACATTCAGTACTTC; cdr3_aa: CASSLGGTGGGNIQYF
j_call: TRBJ2-3; clone_size: .; v_call: TRBV7-9; d_call: TRBD1; cdr3_length: 14; cdr3_nt: TGTGCCAGCAGCCGTCCACAGGGGGCAGATACGCAGTATTTT; cdr3_aa: CASSRPQGADTQYF
j_call: TRBJ1-4; clone_size: .; v_call: TRBV28; d_call: TRBD1; cdr3_length: 15; cdr3_nt: TGTGCCAGCAGTCCCCAGGACAGGGATGTGAAAAAACTGTTTTTT; cdr3_aa: CASSPQDRDVKKLFF
j_call: TRBJ2-7; clone_size: few; v_call: TRBV5-4; d_call: .; cdr3_length: 14; cdr3_nt: TGTGCCAGCAGCTTGGCGGGCAGCACCTACGAGCAGTACTTC; cdr3_aa: CASSLAGSTYEQYF
j_call: TRBJ2-7; clone_size: .; v_call: TRBV5-1; d_call: .; cdr3_length: 14; cdr3_nt: TGCGCCAGCAGTCGGGTCGGTGAGTCCTACGAGCAGTACTTC; cdr3_aa: CASSRVGESYEQYF
j_call: TRBJ1-5; clone_size: .; v_call: TRBV27; d_call: TRBD1; cdr3_length: 14; cdr3_nt: TGTGCCAGCAGGACCGGGACAGGGGGCCAGCCCCAGCATTTT; cdr3_aa: CASRTGTGGQPQHF
j_call: TRBJ1-1; clone_size: .; v_call: TRBV5-4; d_call: TRBD1; cdr3_length: 14; cdr3_nt: TGTGCCAGCAGCTCCCAGACAGGGAAGACTGAAGCTTTCTTT; cdr3_aa: CASSSQTGKTEAFF
j_call: TRBJ1-4; clone_size: .; v_call: TRBV5-1; d_call: .; cdr3_length: 14; cdr3_nt: TGCGCCAGCAGCCGCGGGACAAGAGACGAAAAACTGTTTTTT; cdr3_aa: CASSRGTRDEKLFF
j_call: TRBJ2-3; clone_size: .; v_call: TRBV5-1; d_call: TRBD2; cdr3_length: 14; cdr3_nt: TGCGCCAGCACAGGACTAGCGGGCACAGATACGCAGTATTTT; cdr3_aa: CASTGLAGTDTQYF
j_call: TRBJ2-2; clone_size: .; v_call: TRBV28; d_call: TRBD2; cdr3_length: 18; cdr3_nt: TGTGCCAGCAGTTTTGGACTAGCGGGGACACCGAACACCGGGGAGCTGTTTTTT; cdr3_aa: CASSFGLAGTPNTGELFF
j_call: TRBJ1-1; clone_size: few; v_call: TRBV18; d_call: .; cdr3_length: 15; cdr3_nt: TGTGCCAGCTCAACACCGACAGGAATGAACACTGAAGCTTTCTTT; cdr3_aa: CASSTPTGMNTEAFF
j_call: TRBJ2-5; clone_size: .; v_call: TRBV7-2; d_call: .; cdr3_length: 13; cdr3_nt: TGTGCCAGCAGCTTATATGAGCGGGAGACCCAGTACTTC; cdr3_aa: CASSLYERETQYF
j_call: TRBJ2-4; clone_size: once; v_call: TRBV2; d_call: .; cdr3_length: 14; cdr3_nt: TGTGCCAGCAGTGAAGAAAGGGTGAGAAACATTCAGTACTTC; cdr3_aa: CASSEERVRNIQYF
j_call: TRBJ2-1; clone_size: .; v_call: TRBV2; d_call: TRBD2; cdr3_length: 16; cdr3_nt: TGTGCCAGCATTTACTATCCTAGCGGGCGCACCAATGAGCAGTTCTTC; cdr3_aa: CASIYYPSGRTNEQFF
j_call: TRBJ2-7; clone_size: .; v_call: TRBV7-2; d_call: .; cdr3_length: 14; cdr3_nt: TGTGCCAGCAGCTTAGGGCAGGGAAATTACGAGCAGTACTTC; cdr3_aa: CASSLGQGNYEQYF
j_call: TRBJ2-2; clone_size: .; v_call: TRBV5-4; d_call: TRBD2; cdr3_length: 16; cdr3_nt: TGTGCCAGCAGCTTGGATGGCGGGGGGGTAGCCGGGGAGCTGTTTTTT; cdr3_aa: CASSLDGGGVAGELFF